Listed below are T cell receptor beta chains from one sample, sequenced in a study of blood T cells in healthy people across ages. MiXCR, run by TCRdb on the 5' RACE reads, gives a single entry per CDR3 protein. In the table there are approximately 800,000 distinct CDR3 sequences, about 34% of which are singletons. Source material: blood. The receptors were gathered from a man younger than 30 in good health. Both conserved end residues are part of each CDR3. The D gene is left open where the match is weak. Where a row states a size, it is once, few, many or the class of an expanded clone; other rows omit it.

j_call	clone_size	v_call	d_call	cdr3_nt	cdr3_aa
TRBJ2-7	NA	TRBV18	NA	TGTGCCAGCGCGACCCAGGGTTACGAGCAGTACTTC	CASATQGYEQYF
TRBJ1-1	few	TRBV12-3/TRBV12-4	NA	TGTGCCAGCAGCCCCGGCGGTCCGGGACAAACAGAAGCTTTCTTT	CASSPGGPGQTEAFF
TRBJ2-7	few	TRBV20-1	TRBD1	TGCAGTGCTCGTCAGGCCGGGACAGAGTCCTACGAGCAGTACTTC	CSARQAGTESYEQYF
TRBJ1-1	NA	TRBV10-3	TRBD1	TGTGCCGTCAGTGACCAGGCCACAGGGGGCCATATTGGTGAAGCTTTCTTT	CAVSDQATGGHIGEAFF
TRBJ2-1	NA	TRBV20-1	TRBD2	TGCAGTGCTAGCTTCGGACTAGCGGGGGGTGAGCAGTTCTTC	CSASFGLAGGEQFF
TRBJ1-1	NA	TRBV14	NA	TGTGCCAGCAGCCTACCGGGAGCAGGTGGGGGGAACACTGAAGCTTTCTTT	CASSLPGAGGGNTEAFF
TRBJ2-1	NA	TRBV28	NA	TGTGCCGGCAGTTCCCGGGACCGTTACAAGGAGCAGTTCTTC	CAGSSRDRYKEQFF
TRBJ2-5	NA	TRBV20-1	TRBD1	TGCAGTGCTAGAGAACGACAGGGACATGAGCAGTACTTC	CSARERQGHEQYF
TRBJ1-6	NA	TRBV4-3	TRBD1	TGCGCCAGCAGCCAACGACAGGGGTCCTATAATTCACCCCTCCACTTT	CASSQRQGSYNSPLHF
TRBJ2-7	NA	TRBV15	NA	TGTGCCACCAGCGGGTTAAGCTCCTACGAGCAGTACTTC	CATSGLSSYEQYF
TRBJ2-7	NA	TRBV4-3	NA	TGCGCCAGCAGCCAAGTATTTCGAGACAACCCCGGGGAGCAGTACTTC	CASSQVFRDNPGEQYF
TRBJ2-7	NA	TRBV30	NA	TGTGCCTGGAGTGTACGGCGCAGTCAGCAGTACTTC	CAWSVRRSQQYF
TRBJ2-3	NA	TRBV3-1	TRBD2	TGTGCCAGCAGCCCCGGACTAGCGGGGGGGCCGGGCACAGATACGCAGTATTTT	CASSPGLAGGPGTDTQYF
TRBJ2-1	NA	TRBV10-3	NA	TGTGCCATCACAGATCGATCCTACAATGAGCAGTTCTTC	CAITDRSYNEQFF
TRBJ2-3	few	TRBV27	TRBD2	TGTGCCAGCAGTTTAAGGGCGGGGGGGACAGATACGCAGTATTTT	CASSLRAGGTDTQYF
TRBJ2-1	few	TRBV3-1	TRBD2	TGTGCCAGCAGCCAGACCGGGACTAGCTTCATCTACAATGAGCAGTTCTTC	CASSQTGTSFIYNEQFF
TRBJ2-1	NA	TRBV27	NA	TGTGCCAGCGGGTCTGCGGGACTGTACAATGAGCAGTTCTTC	CASGSAGLYNEQFF
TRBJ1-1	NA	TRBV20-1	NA	TGCAGTGCTAGAGATCACCCTTGGGGGCAGGGGCAGGATGGCACTGAAGCTTTCTTT	CSARDHPWGQGQDGTEAFF
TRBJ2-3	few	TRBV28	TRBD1	TGTGCCAGCAGTTCCCTCGGGACAGCCGACAACACAGATACGCAGTATTTT	CASSSLGTADNTDTQYF
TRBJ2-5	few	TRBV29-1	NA	TGCAGCGTTGGAGGGGGGGGACAAGAGACCCAGTACTTC	CSVGGGGQETQYF
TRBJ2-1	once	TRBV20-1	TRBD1	TGCAGTGCCCGGACGGGACAGGACTACAATGAGCAGTTCTTC	CSARTGQDYNEQFF
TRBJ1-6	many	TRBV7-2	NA	TGTGCCAGCAGCTTACTAGGTCCCGGGAATAATTCACCCCTCCACTTT	CASSLLGPGNNSPLHF
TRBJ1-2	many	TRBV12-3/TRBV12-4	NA	TGTGCCAGCGGGACGGGTGACAACTATGGCTACACCTTC	CASGTGDNYGYTF
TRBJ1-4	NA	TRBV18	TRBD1	TGTGCCAGCTCACCAATTGACAGGGTGGCAACTAATGAAAAACTGTTTTTT	CASSPIDRVATNEKLFF
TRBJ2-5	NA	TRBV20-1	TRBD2	TGCAGTGCCAGGACGGGGGGGATGTATGAGACCCAGTACTTC	CSARTGGMYETQYF
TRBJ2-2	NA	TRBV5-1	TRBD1	TGCGCCAGCAGCCCCCGGTCTATAGACAGGGTTGGCGGGGAGCTGTTTTTT	CASSPRSIDRVGGELFF
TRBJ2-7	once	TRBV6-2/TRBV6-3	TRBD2	TGTGCCAGCACCCGTCTAGCGGGGGGCTACAATGAGCAGTACTTC	CASTRLAGGYNEQYF
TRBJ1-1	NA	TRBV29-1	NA	TGCAGCGTCCGAACTGACCCGAACACTGAAGCTTTCTTT	CSVRTDPNTEAFF
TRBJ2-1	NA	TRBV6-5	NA	TGTGCCAGCAGTGGAGGGGTAACCACTAACAATGAGCAGTTCTTC	CASSGGVTTNNEQFF
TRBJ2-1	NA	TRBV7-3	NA	TGTGCCAGCAGCTCAGTCATGAGCTCCTACAATGAGCAGTTCTTC	CASSSVMSSYNEQFF
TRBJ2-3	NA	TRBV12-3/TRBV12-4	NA	TGTGCCAGCAGTCTGTACACAACAAGGAGAGATACGCAGTATTTT	CASSLYTTRRDTQYF
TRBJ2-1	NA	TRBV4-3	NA	TGCGCCAGCAGCCGAAGGGGTAGTTCCTACAATGAGCAGTTCTTC	CASSRRGSSYNEQFF
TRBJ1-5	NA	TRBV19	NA	TGTGCCAGTAGCCAATCCAGGCAGGCTGATCAGCCCCAGCATTTT	CASSQSRQADQPQHF
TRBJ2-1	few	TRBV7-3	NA	TGTGCCAGCAGCTTAGGAGCGGCCGGGTGGGATGAGCAGTTCTTC	CASSLGAAGWDEQFF
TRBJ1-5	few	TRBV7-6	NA	TGTGCCAGCAGCTTGGGGACCCACGGGTCGCCCCAGCATTTT	CASSLGTHGSPQHF
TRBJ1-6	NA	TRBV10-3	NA	TGTGCCACAAGCAACCCGGGAAGCGGTTCACCCCTCCACTTT	CATSNPGSGSPLHF
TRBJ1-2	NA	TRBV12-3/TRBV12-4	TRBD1	TGTGCCAGCAGTTTACAGGGGACAGGGTATGGCTACACCTTC	CASSLQGTGYGYTF
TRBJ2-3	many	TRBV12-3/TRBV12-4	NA	TGTGCCAGCAGTTTAGGGGGGGCCACCACAGATACGCAGTATTTT	CASSLGGATTDTQYF
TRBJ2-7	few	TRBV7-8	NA	TGTGCCAGCAGCTCAGGGGACGCATCCTACGAGCAGTACTTC	CASSSGDASYEQYF
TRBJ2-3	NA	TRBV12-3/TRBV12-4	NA	TGTGCCAGTAAGGCGGGTAGGACTCTCGCAGATACGCAGTATTTT	CASKAGRTLADTQYF
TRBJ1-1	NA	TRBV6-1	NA	TGTGCCAGCAGAGACCCGTCGAAGTCTGAAGCTTTCTTT	CASRDPSKSEAFF
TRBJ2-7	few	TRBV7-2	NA	TGTGCCAGCAGACGCCAGGGGCTCTACGAGCAGTACTTC	CASRRQGLYEQYF
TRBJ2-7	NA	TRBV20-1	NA	TGCAGTGCTAGAGGGGGTCCCGGGGCATACAATGAGCAGTACTTC	CSARGGPGAYNEQYF
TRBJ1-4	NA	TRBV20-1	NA	TGCAGTGCTAGGGGCGAACCTAATGAAAAACTGTTTTTT	CSARGEPNEKLFF
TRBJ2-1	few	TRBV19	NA	TGTGCCAGTAGCCTGACAGTCCATGAGCAGTTCTTC	CASSLTVHEQFF
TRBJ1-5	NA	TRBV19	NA	TGTGCCAGTAGTATAGGTTCCAGGGTACGCAATCAGCCCCAGCATTTT	CASSIGSRVRNQPQHF
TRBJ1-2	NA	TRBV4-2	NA	TGTGCCAGCAGCCAAGATATTGGCGGGGACGGAAATGGCTACACCTTC	CASSQDIGGDGNGYTF
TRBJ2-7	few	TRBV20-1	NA	TGCAGTGCTAGAAGGGTCCCGGATCCCTACAATGAGCAGTACTTC	CSARRVPDPYNEQYF
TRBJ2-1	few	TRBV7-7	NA	TGTGCTAGCAGCTTCATCCCGGGCAATGAGCAGTTCTTC	CASSFIPGNEQFF
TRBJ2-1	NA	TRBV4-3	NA	TGCGCCAGCAGCCAAGATGAGGACGATCGTAATGAGCAGTTCTTC	CASSQDEDDRNEQFF
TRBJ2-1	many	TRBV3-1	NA	TGTGCCAGCAGCCAACAAGACAGGTCCTACAATGAGCAGTTCTTC	CASSQQDRSYNEQFF